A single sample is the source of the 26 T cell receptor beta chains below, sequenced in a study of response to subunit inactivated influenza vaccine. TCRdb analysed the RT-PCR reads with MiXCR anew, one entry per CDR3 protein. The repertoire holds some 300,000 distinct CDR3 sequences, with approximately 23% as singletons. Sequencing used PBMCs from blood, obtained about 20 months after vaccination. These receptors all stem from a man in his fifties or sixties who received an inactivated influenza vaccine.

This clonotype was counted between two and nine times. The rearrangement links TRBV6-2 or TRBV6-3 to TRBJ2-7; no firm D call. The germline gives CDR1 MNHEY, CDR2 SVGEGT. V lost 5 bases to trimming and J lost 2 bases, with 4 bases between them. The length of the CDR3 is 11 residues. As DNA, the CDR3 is TGTGCCAGCAGTAATACCTACGAGCAGTACTTC. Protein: CASSNTYEQYF.

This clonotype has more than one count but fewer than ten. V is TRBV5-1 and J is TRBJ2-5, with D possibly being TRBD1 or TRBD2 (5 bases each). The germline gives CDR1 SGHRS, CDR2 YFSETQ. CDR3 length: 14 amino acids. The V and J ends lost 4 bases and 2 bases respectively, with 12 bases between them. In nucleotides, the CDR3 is TGCGCCAGCAGCCTCGGGGCAGCGCAAGAGACCCAGTACTTC. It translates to CASSLGAAQETQYF.

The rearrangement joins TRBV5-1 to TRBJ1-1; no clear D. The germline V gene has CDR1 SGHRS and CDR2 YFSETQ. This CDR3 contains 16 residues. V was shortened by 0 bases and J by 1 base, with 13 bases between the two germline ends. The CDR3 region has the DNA TGCGCCAGCAGCTTGGGCCATAGGCAGGCGAACACTGAAGCTTTCTTT. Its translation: CASSLGHRQANTEAFF.

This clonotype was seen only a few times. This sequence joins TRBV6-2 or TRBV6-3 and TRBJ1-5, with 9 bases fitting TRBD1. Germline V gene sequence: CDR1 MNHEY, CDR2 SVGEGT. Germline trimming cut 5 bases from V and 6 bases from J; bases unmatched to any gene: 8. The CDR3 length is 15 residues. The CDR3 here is CASSTNRGLGQPQHF. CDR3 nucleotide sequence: TGTGCCAGCAGTACAAACAGGGGGCTTGGTCAGCCCCAGCATTTT.

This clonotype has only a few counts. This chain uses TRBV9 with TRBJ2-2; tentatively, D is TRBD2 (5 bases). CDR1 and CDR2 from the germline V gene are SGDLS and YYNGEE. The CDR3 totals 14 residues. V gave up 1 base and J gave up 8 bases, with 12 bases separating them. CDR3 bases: TGTGCCAGCAGCGTACGACCTAGCCCTGGGGAGCTGTTTTTT. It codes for CASSVRPSPGELFF.

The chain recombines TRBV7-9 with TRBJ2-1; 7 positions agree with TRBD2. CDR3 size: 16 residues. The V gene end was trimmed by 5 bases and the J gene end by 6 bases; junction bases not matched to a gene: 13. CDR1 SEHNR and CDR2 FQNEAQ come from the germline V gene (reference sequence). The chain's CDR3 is CASSLFARGLFNEQFF. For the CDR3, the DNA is TGTGCCAGCAGCCTCTTCGCGAGGGGACTATTCAATGAGCAGTTCTTC.

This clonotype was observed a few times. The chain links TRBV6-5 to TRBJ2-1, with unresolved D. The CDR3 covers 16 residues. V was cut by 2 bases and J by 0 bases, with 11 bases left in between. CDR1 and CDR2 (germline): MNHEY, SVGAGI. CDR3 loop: CASSYSRPSSYNEQFF. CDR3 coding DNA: TGTGCCAGCAGTTACAGTCGTCCGAGCTCCTACAATGAGCAGTTCTTC.

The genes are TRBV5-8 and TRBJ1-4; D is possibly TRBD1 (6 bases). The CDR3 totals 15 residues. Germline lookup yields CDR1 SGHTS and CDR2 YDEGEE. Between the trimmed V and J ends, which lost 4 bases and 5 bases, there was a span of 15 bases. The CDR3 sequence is CASSMDSLGNEKLFF. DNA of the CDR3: TGTGCCAGCAGCATGGACAGTTTAGGGAATGAAAAACTGTTTTTT.

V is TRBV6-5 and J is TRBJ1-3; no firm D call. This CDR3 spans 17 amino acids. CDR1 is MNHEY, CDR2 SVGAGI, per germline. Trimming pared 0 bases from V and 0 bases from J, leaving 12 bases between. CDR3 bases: TGTGCCAGCAGTTACTCTAGGGCACGAAGCTCTGGAAACACCATATATTTT. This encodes CASSYSRARSSGNTIYF.

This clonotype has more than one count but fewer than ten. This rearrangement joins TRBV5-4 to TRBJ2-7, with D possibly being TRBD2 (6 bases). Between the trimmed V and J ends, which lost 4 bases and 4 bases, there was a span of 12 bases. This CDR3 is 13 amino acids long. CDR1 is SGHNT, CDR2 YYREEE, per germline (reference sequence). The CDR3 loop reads CASSLRGGYEQYF. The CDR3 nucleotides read TGTGCCAGCAGCCTTAGGGGAGGTTACGAGCAGTACTTC.

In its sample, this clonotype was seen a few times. Here the CDR3 reads CASSLRSLHF. DNA of the CDR3: TGCGCCAGCAGCCTGAGATCCCTCCACTTT. The V and J genes are TRBV5-1 and TRBJ1-6, with D unresolved. Between the trimmed V and J ends, which lost 4 bases and 14 bases, there was a span of 7 bases. CDR3 length: 10 residues. Germline-derived CDR1 and CDR2 are SGHRS and YFSETQ.

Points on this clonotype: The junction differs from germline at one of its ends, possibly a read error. Written as DNA, the CDR3 is TGCGCCAGCAGCCGAACAGGGAACGCTGAAGCTTTCTTT. Amino acids: CASSRTGNAEAFF. The V gene is TRBV5-1, the J gene TRBJ1-1; D perhaps matches TRBD1 (6 bases). Germline V gene sequence: CDR1 SGHRS, CDR2 YFSETQ. This CDR3 is built from 13 residues.

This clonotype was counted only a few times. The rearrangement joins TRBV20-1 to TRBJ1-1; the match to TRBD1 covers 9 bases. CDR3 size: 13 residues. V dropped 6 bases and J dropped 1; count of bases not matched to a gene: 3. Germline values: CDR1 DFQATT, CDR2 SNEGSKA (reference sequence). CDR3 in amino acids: CSALDRGNTEAFF. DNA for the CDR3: TGCAGTGCCTTGGACAGGGGGAACACTGAAGCTTTCTTT.

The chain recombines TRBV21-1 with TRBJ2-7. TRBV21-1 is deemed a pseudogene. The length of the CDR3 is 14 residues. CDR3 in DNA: TGTGCCAGCAGCAAAGACAAGCCGAGCTACGAGCAGTACTTC. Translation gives CASSKDKPSYEQYF.

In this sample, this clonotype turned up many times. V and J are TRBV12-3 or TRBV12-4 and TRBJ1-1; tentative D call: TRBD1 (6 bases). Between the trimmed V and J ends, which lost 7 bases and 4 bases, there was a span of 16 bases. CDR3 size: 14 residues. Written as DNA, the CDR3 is TGTGCCAGCAAAGGTCCGGGGGGCGTCACTGAAGCTTTCTTT. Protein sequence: CASKGPGGVTEAFF.

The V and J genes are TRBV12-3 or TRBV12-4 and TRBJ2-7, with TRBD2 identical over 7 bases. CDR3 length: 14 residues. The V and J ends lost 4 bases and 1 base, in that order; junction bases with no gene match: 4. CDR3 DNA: TGTGCCAGCAGTTGGGCTAGCGGATCCTACGAGCAGTACTTC. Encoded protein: CASSWASGSYEQYF.

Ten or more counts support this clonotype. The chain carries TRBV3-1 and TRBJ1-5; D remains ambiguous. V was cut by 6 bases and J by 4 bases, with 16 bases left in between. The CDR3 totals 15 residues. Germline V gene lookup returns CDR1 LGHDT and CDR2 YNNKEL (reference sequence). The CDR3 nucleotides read TGTGCCAGCAGTTCCAGTGGAGGGAAGAATCAGCCCCAGCATTTT. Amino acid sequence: CASSSSGGKNQPQHF.

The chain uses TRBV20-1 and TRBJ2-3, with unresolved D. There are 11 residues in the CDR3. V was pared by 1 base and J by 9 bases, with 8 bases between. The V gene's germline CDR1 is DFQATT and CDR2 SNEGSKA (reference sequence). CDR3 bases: TGCAGTGCTAGAGGAGAGACCACGCAGTATTTT. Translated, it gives CSARGETTQYF.

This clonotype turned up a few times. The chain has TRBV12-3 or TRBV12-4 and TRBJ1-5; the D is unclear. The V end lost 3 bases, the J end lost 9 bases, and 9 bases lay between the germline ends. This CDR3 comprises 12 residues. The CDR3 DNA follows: TGTGCCAGCAGTTTCGAAGGCGGGCCCCAGCATTTT. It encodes CASSFEGGPQHF.

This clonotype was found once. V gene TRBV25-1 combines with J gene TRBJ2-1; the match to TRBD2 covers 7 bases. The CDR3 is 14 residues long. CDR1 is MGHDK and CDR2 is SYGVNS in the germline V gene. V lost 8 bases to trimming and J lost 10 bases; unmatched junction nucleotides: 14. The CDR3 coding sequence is TGTGCCAGCGGGAGAGGGCTAGCGGACCAAGAGCAGTTCTTC. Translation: CASGRGLADQEQFF. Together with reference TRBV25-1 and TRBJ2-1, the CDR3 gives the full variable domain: EADIYQTPRYLVIGTGKKITLECSQTMGHDKMYWYQQDPGMELHLIHYSYGVNSTEKGDLSSESTVSRIRTEHFPLTLESARPSHTSQYLCASGRGLADQEQFFGPGTRLTVL.

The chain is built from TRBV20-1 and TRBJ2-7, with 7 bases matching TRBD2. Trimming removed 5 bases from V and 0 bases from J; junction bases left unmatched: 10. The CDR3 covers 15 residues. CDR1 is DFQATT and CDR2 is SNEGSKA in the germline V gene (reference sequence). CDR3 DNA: TGCAGTGCTCGGCCCAGGCTAGCGGTCTCCTACGAGCAGTACTTC. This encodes CSARPRLAVSYEQYF.

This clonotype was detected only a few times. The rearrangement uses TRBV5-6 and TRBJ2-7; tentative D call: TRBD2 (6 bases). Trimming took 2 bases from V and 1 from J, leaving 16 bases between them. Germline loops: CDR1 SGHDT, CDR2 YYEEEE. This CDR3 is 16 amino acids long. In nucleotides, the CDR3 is TGTGCCAGCAGCTTTGGAGCGCGGGGCGAATCCTACGAGCAGTACTTC. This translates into CASSFGARGESYEQYF.

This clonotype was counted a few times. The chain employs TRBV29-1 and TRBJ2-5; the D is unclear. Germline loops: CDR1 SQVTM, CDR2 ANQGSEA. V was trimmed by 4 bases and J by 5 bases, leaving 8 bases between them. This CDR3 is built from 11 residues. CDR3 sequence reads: CSVGIGETQYF. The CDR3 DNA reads TGCAGCGTTGGGATCGGGGAGACCCAGTACTTC.

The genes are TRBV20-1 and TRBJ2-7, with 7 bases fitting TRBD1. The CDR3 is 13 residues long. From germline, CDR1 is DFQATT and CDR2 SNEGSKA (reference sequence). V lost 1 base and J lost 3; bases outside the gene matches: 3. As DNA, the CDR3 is TGCAGTGCTAGAGTACAGGGGAACTACGAGCAGTACTTC. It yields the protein CSARVQGNYEQYF.

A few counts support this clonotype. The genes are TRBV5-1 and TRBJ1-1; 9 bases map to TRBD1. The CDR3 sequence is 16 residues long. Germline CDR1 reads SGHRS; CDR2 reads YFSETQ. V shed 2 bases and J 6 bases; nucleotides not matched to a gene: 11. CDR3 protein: CASSFGTITGGSEAFF. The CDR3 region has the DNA TGCGCCAGCAGCTTCGGGACGATTACAGGGGGCTCTGAAGCTTTCTTT.

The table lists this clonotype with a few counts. The CDR3 is CSAKGAAVPIYGYTF. In DNA, the CDR3 is TGCAGTGCAAAGGGGGCGGCGGTGCCTATCTATGGCTACACCTTC. The chain uses TRBV20-1 and TRBJ1-2; the match to TRBD1 covers 7 bases. CDR3 length: 15 residues. Germline-derived CDR1 and CDR2 are DFQATT and SNEGSKA (reference sequence). J gave up 4 bases and V 6 bases, and 14 bases lay outside the gene matches.